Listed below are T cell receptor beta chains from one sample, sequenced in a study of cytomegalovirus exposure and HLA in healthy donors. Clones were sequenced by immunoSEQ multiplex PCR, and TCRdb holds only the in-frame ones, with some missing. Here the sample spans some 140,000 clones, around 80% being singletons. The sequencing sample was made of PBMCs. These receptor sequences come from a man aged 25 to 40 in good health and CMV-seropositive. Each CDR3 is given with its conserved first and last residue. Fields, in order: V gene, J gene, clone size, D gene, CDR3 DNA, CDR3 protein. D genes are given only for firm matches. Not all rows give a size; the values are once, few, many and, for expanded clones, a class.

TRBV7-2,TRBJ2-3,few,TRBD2,TGTGCCAGCAGCCTACGGGACTACACAGATACGCAGTATTTT,CASSLRDYTDTQYF
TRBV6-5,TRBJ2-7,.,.,TGTGCCAGCAGACGGACAGTATCGGGCGAGCAGTACTTC,CASRRTVSGEQYF
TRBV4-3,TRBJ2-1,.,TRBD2,TGCGCCAGCAGCCAGACTAGCGGCTATGAGCAGTTCTTC,CASSQTSGYEQFF
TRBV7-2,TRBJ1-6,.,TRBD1,TGTGCCAGCAGCTTGGGACAGGGGTATCGCTCACCCCTCCACTTT,CASSLGQGYRSPLHF
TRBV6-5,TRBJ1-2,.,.,TGTGCCAGCAGTTACTCTCGCGGTGTGGACTATGGCTACACCTTC,CASSYSRGVDYGYTF
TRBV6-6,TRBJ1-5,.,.,TGTGCCAGCAGTTTCAGGGAGGATCAGCCCCAGCATTTT,CASSFREDQPQHF
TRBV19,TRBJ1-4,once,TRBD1,TGTGCCAGTAGTCCGGGACAGACTTGGAAACTGTTTTTT,CASSPGQTWKLFF
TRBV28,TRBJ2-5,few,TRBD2,TGTGCCAGCCGCCCGGGGGGTCAGGAGACCCAGTACTTC,CASRPGGQETQYF
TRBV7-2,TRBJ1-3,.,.,TGTGCCAGCAGCTTAGACAGCACCTCTGGAAACACCATATATTTT,CASSLDSTSGNTIYF
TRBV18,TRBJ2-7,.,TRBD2,TGTGCCAGCTCAGCCCGACTAGCGGGAGATACCGAGCAGTACTTC,CASSARLAGDTEQYF
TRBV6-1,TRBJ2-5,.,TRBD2,TGTGCCAGCACCCTAGCGGGAGGGCCGGTGTCGACCCAGTACTTC,CASTLAGGPVSTQYF
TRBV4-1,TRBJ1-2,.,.,TGCGCCAGCAGCCAATCCCCCGGGAACCACAACTTC,CASSQSPGNHNF
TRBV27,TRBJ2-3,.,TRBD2,TGTGCCAGCAGTTTCCCCAGCGGGGGCACAGATACGCAGTATTTT,CASSFPSGGTDTQYF
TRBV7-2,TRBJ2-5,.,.,TGTGCCAGCAGCTTTAGCAGCGGCCAAGAGACCCAGTACTTC,CASSFSSGQETQYF
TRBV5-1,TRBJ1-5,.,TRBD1,TGCGCCAGCAGCTTGGACTGGCAGGGGGTAGAAAGGGATCAGCCCCAGCATTTT,CASSLDWQGVERDQPQHF